This T cell receptor (beta chain) was found in a study of T cells in Graves' hyperthyroidism and ophthalmopathy. Overall study results and limits: Separation of ophthalmopathy from stable hyperthyroidism was achieved by a 13 V-J model.

V was trimmed by 6 bases and J by 3 bases, leaving 12 bases between them. Looked up from germline, CDR1 is LNHDA and CDR2 is SQIVND (reference sequence). The length of the CDR3 is 14 residues. TCR beta CDR3 sequences were amplified from RNA transcripts. Carried out on the TCR CDR3, a first-round RT-PCR used the HTBI primer set. MiXCR, applied by TCRdb to the multiplex PCR reads, yields one record per CDR3 protein. The sample contains 250,000 to 400,000 distinct CDR3 sequences, approximately 14% of which appear only once. This clonotype was seen ten or more times. Its antigen is undetermined. This TCR came from a woman aged 40 to 49 with Graves' ophthalmopathy. The sample was blood. The V call is TRBV19, the J call TRBJ2-1; D unresolved. CDR3 in DNA: TGTGCCAGTAGACGAGAGCACCTCTACAATGAGCAGTTCTTC. This codes for CASRREHLYNEQFF.